Listed below are T cell receptor beta chains from one sample, sequenced in a study of T cell repertoires in cytomegalovirus infection. Their antigens remain unidentified. Using its own MiXCR run on the reads, TCRdb lists one record per CDR3 protein. Found here are approximately 100,000 distinct CDR3 sequences, 25% to 30% of them singletons; the top ten hold 80% to 90%. The sample here was CD8+ T cells from cultured PBMCs, taken from culture after CMV antigen stimulation. Source of these receptors: a human donor in good health (CMV status not recorded). Some clones in this sample may be carry-over from other donors' samples. The CDR3 runs from the conserved cysteine through the conserved F or W. A D gene is named only where the DNA matches it firmly. Some rows have no size entry. The others give once, few or many, or a class for an expanded clone.

abundance: few
d_gene: NA
j_gene: TRBJ1-5
v_gene: TRBV12-3/TRBV12-4
CDR3nt: TGTGCCAGCAGTTTAAGTGGGAGGGGGAGCAATCAGCCCCAGCATTTT
CDR3aa: CASSLSGRGSNQPQHF

abundance: NA
d_gene: TRBD1
j_gene: TRBJ1-5
v_gene: TRBV6-5
CDR3nt: TGTGCCAGCAGTTTAGGAGGGGGCTCCTCTCAGCCCCAGCATTTT
CDR3aa: CASSLGGGSSQPQHF

abundance: few
d_gene: NA
j_gene: TRBJ2-2
v_gene: TRBV7-4
CDR3nt: TGTGCCAGCAGCATACGAAAGGACAGAAACACCGGGGAGCTGTTTTTT
CDR3aa: CASSIRKDRNTGELFF

abundance: once
d_gene: NA
j_gene: TRBJ2-2
v_gene: TRBV4-1
CDR3nt: TGCGCCAGCAGCCAATTCCAGGCGGACACCGGGGAGCTGTTTTTT
CDR3aa: CASSQFQADTGELFF

abundance: NA
d_gene: NA
j_gene: TRBJ2-3
v_gene: TRBV28
CDR3nt: TGTGCCAGCAGCCCTACTTATCCCCCGAGGGTAGATACGCAGTATTTT
CDR3aa: CASSPTYPPRVDTQYF

abundance: NA
d_gene: NA
j_gene: TRBJ2-7
v_gene: TRBV7-4
CDR3nt: TGTGCCAGCAGCTCTCAGGGTTCGAACGAGCAGTACTTC
CDR3aa: CASSSQGSNEQYF

abundance: few
d_gene: NA
j_gene: TRBJ2-5
v_gene: TRBV7-9
CDR3nt: TGTGCCAGCAGCTTCGAATTGAGGGACCCGGGTGGTGGGACCCAGTACTTC
CDR3aa: CASSFELRDPGGGTQYF

abundance: NA
d_gene: TRBD2
j_gene: TRBJ2-7
v_gene: TRBV3-1
CDR3nt: TGTGCCAGCAGCCAAGATGGGTCCGGACTAGCGGTCAGCTCCTACGAGCAGTACTTC
CDR3aa: CASSQDGSGLAVSSYEQYF

abundance: few
d_gene: NA
j_gene: TRBJ1-5
v_gene: TRBV4-1
CDR3nt: TGCGCCAGCAGCCAAGCTTGGGGCAATCAGCCCCAGCATTTT
CDR3aa: CASSQAWGNQPQHF

abundance: few
d_gene: NA
j_gene: TRBJ1-6
v_gene: TRBV20-1
CDR3nt: TGCAGTGCTAGAGACACAGGTTCCTATAATTCACCCCTCCACTTT
CDR3aa: CSARDTGSYNSPLHF

abundance: NA
d_gene: NA
j_gene: TRBJ1-4
v_gene: TRBV5-4
CDR3nt: TGTGCCAGCAGCTTGCGGGGCGGGGAAAAACTGTTTTTT
CDR3aa: CASSLRGGEKLFF

abundance: NA
d_gene: TRBD2
j_gene: TRBJ2-3
v_gene: TRBV7-2
CDR3nt: TGTGCCAGCAGCTCTCCGGGACTAGCGGGGGGGTTGGGGAATACGCAGTATTTT
CDR3aa: CASSSPGLAGGLGNTQYF

abundance: few
d_gene: TRBD1
j_gene: TRBJ1-2
v_gene: TRBV6-6
CDR3nt: TGTGCCAGCACCAATACGAGGGACAGCTATGGCTACACCTTC
CDR3aa: CASTNTRDSYGYTF

abundance: NA
d_gene: TRBD1
j_gene: TRBJ2-1
v_gene: TRBV7-9
CDR3nt: TGTGCCAGCAGTCAGGGGGCCCTTTACAATGAGCAGTTCTTC
CDR3aa: CASSQGALYNEQFF

abundance: NA
d_gene: TRBD2
j_gene: TRBJ2-1
v_gene: TRBV6-1
CDR3nt: TGTGCCAGCATCCTGTGGGGCGGGGGGGGATACAATGAGCAGTTCTTC
CDR3aa: CASILWGGGGYNEQFF

abundance: NA
d_gene: NA
j_gene: TRBJ2-7
v_gene: TRBV27
CDR3nt: TGTGCCAGCAGCCCACAGGGAGGCTACGAGCAGTACTTC
CDR3aa: CASSPQGGYEQYF

abundance: once
d_gene: TRBD2
j_gene: TRBJ2-1
v_gene: TRBV7-2
CDR3nt: TGTGCCAGCAGCCACGGACTAGCGGTGGGTTCCTACAATGAGCAGTTCTTC
CDR3aa: CASSHGLAVGSYNEQFF

abundance: NA
d_gene: NA
j_gene: TRBJ2-1
v_gene: TRBV4-2
CDR3nt: TGTGCCAGCAGCCAAGCGCAGGGGAATGAGCAGTTCTTC
CDR3aa: CASSQAQGNEQFF

abundance: many
d_gene: NA
j_gene: TRBJ2-7
v_gene: TRBV7-6
CDR3nt: TGTGCCAGCAGCTCTCCGGGACGGGGCTCCTACGAGCAGTACTTC
CDR3aa: CASSSPGRGSYEQYF

abundance: few
d_gene: NA
j_gene: TRBJ1-6
v_gene: TRBV9
CDR3nt: TGTGCCAGCAGCCCCGAGGGGGGTACATATAATTCACCCCTCCACTTT
CDR3aa: CASSPEGGTYNSPLHF

abundance: NA
d_gene: TRBD1
j_gene: TRBJ2-1
v_gene: TRBV12-3/TRBV12-4
CDR3nt: TGTGCCAGCAGAGGGGGCGGTGAGCAGTTCTTC
CDR3aa: CASRGGGEQFF

abundance: NA
d_gene: NA
j_gene: TRBJ1-2
v_gene: TRBV12-3/TRBV12-4
CDR3nt: TGTGCCAGCAGTCACGGGGAGGTTCTAACTCCGGGCGGCTACACCTTC
CDR3aa: CASSHGEVLTPGGYTF

abundance: many
d_gene: NA
j_gene: TRBJ1-2
v_gene: TRBV7-2
CDR3nt: TGTGCCAGCAGCTCCGACGGGGGCCCCTCTGGCTACACCTTC
CDR3aa: CASSSDGGPSGYTF

abundance: many
d_gene: TRBD1
j_gene: TRBJ2-3
v_gene: TRBV7-2
CDR3nt: TGTGCCAGCAACCAATGGACAGGTGGACACACAGATACGCAGTATTTT
CDR3aa: CASNQWTGGHTDTQYF

abundance: many
d_gene: NA
j_gene: TRBJ2-3
v_gene: TRBV19
CDR3nt: TGTGCCAGTAGTATAGGGACGACAGAAGATAGACCGCAGTATTTT
CDR3aa: CASSIGTTEDRPQYF

abundance: NA
d_gene: NA
j_gene: TRBJ2-7
v_gene: TRBV5-1
CDR3nt: TGCGCCAGCAGGCCGAGACAGGAGTACGAGCAGTACTTC
CDR3aa: CASRPRQEYEQYF

abundance: NA
d_gene: NA
j_gene: TRBJ1-2
v_gene: TRBV7-6
CDR3nt: TGTGCCAGCAGCTTAGCAGGGGAAGAGGAGGGCTACACCTTC
CDR3aa: CASSLAGEEEGYTF

abundance: few
d_gene: NA
j_gene: TRBJ1-1
v_gene: TRBV7-3
CDR3nt: TGTGCCAGCAAAATACACCTGAACACTGAAGCTTTCTTT
CDR3aa: CASKIHLNTEAFF

abundance: NA
d_gene: NA
j_gene: TRBJ1-5
v_gene: TRBV19
CDR3nt: TGTGCCAGTAGTATCGATTTCGGTCAGCCCCAGCATTTT
CDR3aa: CASSIDFGQPQHF

abundance: NA
d_gene: TRBD2
j_gene: TRBJ2-1
v_gene: TRBV5-1
CDR3nt: TGCGCCAGCCAAGCGGGGGGTCCAAGCTCCTACAATGAGCAGTTCTTC
CDR3aa: CASQAGGPSSYNEQFF

abundance: few
d_gene: NA
j_gene: TRBJ1-1
v_gene: TRBV12-3/TRBV12-4
CDR3nt: TGTGCCAGCAGTTTAGTTGGGGAGGCTTTCTTT
CDR3aa: CASSLVGEAFF

abundance: NA
d_gene: NA
j_gene: TRBJ2-1
v_gene: TRBV29-1
CDR3nt: TGCAGCGTTGCCCGTGGAAACAGTTTTAATGAGCAGTTCTTC
CDR3aa: CSVARGNSFNEQFF

abundance: few
d_gene: NA
j_gene: TRBJ1-1
v_gene: TRBV6-1
CDR3nt: TGTGCCAGCAGTGCCTCACAGTGGGCTGAAGCTTTCTTT
CDR3aa: CASSASQWAEAFF

abundance: few
d_gene: TRBD2
j_gene: TRBJ2-7
v_gene: TRBV11-2
CDR3nt: TGTGCCAGCAGCCAAGATCATTTTCAACTAGCGGGGTCCTACGAGCAGTACTTC
CDR3aa: CASSQDHFQLAGSYEQYF

abundance: NA
d_gene: TRBD1
j_gene: TRBJ1-6
v_gene: TRBV19
CDR3nt: TGTGCCAGTAGTATGTGGGACAGGGGAAATTCACCCCTCCACTTT
CDR3aa: CASSMWDRGNSPLHF

abundance: NA
d_gene: NA
j_gene: TRBJ2-7
v_gene: TRBV19
CDR3nt: TGTGCCAGTAGTGCGTACCCCGGGGACTACGAGCAGTACTTC
CDR3aa: CASSAYPGDYEQYF

abundance: few
d_gene: TRBD1
j_gene: TRBJ2-7
v_gene: TRBV6-2/TRBV6-3
CDR3nt: TGTGCCAGCATCCTCGACAGGGGGGCGGGCGAGCAGTACTTC
CDR3aa: CASILDRGAGEQYF

abundance: NA
d_gene: NA
j_gene: TRBJ2-5
v_gene: TRBV29-1
CDR3nt: TGCAGCGTTGACCCCCTGGATGGAGCCCAGTACTTC
CDR3aa: CSVDPLDGAQYF

abundance: few
d_gene: TRBD1
j_gene: TRBJ1-1
v_gene: TRBV27
CDR3nt: TGTGCCAGCAGTGCCCGAGGACAGGGATTCAACACTGAAGCTTTCTTT
CDR3aa: CASSARGQGFNTEAFF

abundance: NA
d_gene: TRBD1
j_gene: TRBJ1-1
v_gene: TRBV7-9
CDR3nt: TGTGCCAGCAGCCAGGGACAGGGGGACACTGAAGCTTTCTTT
CDR3aa: CASSQGQGDTEAFF

abundance: once
d_gene: TRBD2
j_gene: TRBJ2-7
v_gene: TRBV5-1
CDR3nt: TGCGCCAGCAGCTTGACTAGCGGGGGGAACGAGCAGTACTTC
CDR3aa: CASSLTSGGNEQYF

abundance: NA
d_gene: NA
j_gene: TRBJ2-1
v_gene: TRBV4-1
CDR3nt: TGCGCCAGCAGCCAAGGGACAGTCGAAGTCCATGAGCAGTTCTTC
CDR3aa: CASSQGTVEVHEQFF